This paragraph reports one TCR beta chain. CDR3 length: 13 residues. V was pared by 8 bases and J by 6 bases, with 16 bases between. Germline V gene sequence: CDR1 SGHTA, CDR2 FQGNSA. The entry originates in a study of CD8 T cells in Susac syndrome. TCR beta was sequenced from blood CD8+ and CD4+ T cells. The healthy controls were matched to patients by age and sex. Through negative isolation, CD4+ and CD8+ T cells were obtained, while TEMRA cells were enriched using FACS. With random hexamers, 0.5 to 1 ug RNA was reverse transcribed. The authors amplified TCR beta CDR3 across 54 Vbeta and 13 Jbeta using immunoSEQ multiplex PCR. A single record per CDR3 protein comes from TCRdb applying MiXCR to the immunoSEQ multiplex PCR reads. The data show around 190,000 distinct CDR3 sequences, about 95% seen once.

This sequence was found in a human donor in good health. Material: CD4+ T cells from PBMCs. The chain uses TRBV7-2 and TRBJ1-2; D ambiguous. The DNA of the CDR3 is TGTGCCAGCCGTGCCAGTGGTGGGGATGGCTACACCTTC. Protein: CASRASGGDGYTF.